Shown below are 3 T cell receptor beta chains from a single sample sequenced in a study of T cell responses to AZD1222 COVID-19 vaccine. Clones were sequenced by immunoSEQ multiplex PCR, and TCRdb holds only the in-frame ones, with some missing. The sample holds some 140,000 clones; 75% to 95% are singletons and the top ten take approximately 3%. The starting material was peripheral blood, obtained on day 0 of AZD1222 vaccination. Receptor source: an adult in good health.

The V gene is TRBV15, the J gene TRBJ1-1; no clear D gene. Germline V gene lookup returns CDR1 LNHNV and CDR2 YYDKDF (reference sequence). The CDR3 is 13 amino acids. V lost 8 bases and J 0 bases, leaving 10 bases between the germline ends. CDR3 protein: CATARALNTEAFF. The DNA of the CDR3 is TGTGCCACCGCCCGTGCCCTGAACACTGAAGCTTTCTTT. Combining the CDR3 with reference TRBV15 and TRBJ1-1 gives the whole variable domain DAMVIQNPRYQVTQFGKPVTLSCSQTLNHNVMYWYQQKSSQAPKLLFHYYDKDFNNEADTPDNFQSRRPNTSFCFLDIRSPGLGDTAMYLCATARALNTEAFFGQGTRLTVV.

The rearrangement uses TRBV23-1 and TRBJ2-7, with no clear D. TRBV23-1 is identified as an open reading frame with a role that is uncertain. V lost 0 bases and J lost 3, with 6 bases in between. CDR3 length equals 13 residues. CDR3 in amino acids: CASSQSWRYEQYF. CDR3 sequence (DNA): TGCGCCAGCAGTCAATCCTGGCGCTACGAGCAGTACTTC.

The V gene is TRBV7-8, the J gene TRBJ1-6; D is undetermined. Trimming removed 5 bases at V and 8 bases at J, with 16 bases between. CDR3 length: 15 amino acids. From germline, CDR1 is SGHVS and CDR2 FQNEAQ. CDR3 coding DNA: TGTGCCAGCAGCCTGTTCGCCCCCACACATTCACCCCTCCACTTT. Amino acids: CASSLFAPTHSPLHF. Together with reference TRBV7-8 and TRBJ1-6, the CDR3 gives the full variable domain: GAGVSQSPRYKVAKRGQDVALRCDPISGHVSLFWYQQALGQGPEFLTYFQNEAQLDKSGLPSDRFFAERPEGSVSTLKIQRTQQEDSAVYLCASSLFAPTHSPLHFGNGTRLTVT.